This paragraph reports one TCR beta chain. Its antigen is currently unknown. The germline V gene encodes CDR1 SGHAT and CDR2 FQNNGV. J was trimmed by 4 bases and V by 5 bases; bases with no gene match: 3. This CDR3 contains 16 residues. The data derive from a study of cytomegalovirus exposure and HLA in healthy donors. The PCR employed 60 Vbeta primers together with 13 Jbeta primers. Clones were sequenced by immunoSEQ multiplex PCR, and TCRdb holds only the in-frame ones, with some missing. The repertoire has hundreds of thousands of clones, about 66% of them found once; the top ten carry under 3%. Donors had nominal health at sampling but likely had unrecorded immune exposures. General study results and limits: In a later analysis, TCR beta V- and J-gene trimming showed a link to a missense DCLRE1C variant. There were reportedly fewer N-insertions in an Asian-associated ancestry cluster than the approximately 630-donor mean, in a later analysis. Among TCR beta chains, those listed as cytomegalovirus-associated numbered around 180.

The TCR comes from a female donor in good health and CMV-seronegative. Material: PBMCs. The chain combines TRBV11-2 with TRBJ2-1, with TRBD2 matching over 15 bases. The CDR3 region is CASSQGTSGRYNEQFF. DNA of the CDR3: TGTGCCAGCAGCCAGGGGACTAGCGGGAGGTACAATGAGCAGTTCTTC.